This T cell receptor (beta chain) was sequenced for a study of blood T cell repertoires in COVID-19. Study details: The analysed material was cDNA or gDNA that came from T cells, B-cell-depleted T cells, or PBMCs.

This CDR3 comprises 15 residues. Trimming cost V 6 bases and J 4 bases, with 18 bases left between them. CDR1 is MDHEN and CDR2 is SYDVKM in the germline V gene. Only in-frame clones appear in the TCRdb table, and some are missing; sequencing was by immunoSEQ multiplex PCR. Of 35,000 to 45,000 clones listed, roughly nine tenths are singletons. The origin of this receptor is a human donor in a cohort sampled during active COVID-19. The sequencing input was peripheral blood. This chain joins TRBV28 and TRBJ1-1, with TRBD1 as a possible D gene (6 bases). The CDR3 sequence is CASRGAWVHGTEAFF. The CDR3 nucleotides are TGTGCCAGCAGGGGGGCATGGGTTCACGGCACTGAAGCTTTCTTT.